The 24 T cell receptor beta chains below all came from one sample that was sequenced in a study of blood T cell repertoires in COVID-19. TCRdb's copy holds only in-frame clones and misses some; the assay was immunoSEQ multiplex PCR. The sample consists of nearly 250,000 clones, 86% of them appearing once. The sequenced material came from PBMCs or T cells enriched from blood (not recorded which). Source of these receptors: a woman aged 45-59 years who had recovered from COVID-19.

The chain combines TRBV7-6 with TRBJ2-7; 8 positions match TRBD2. The CDR3 is 15 amino acids. V lost 1 base, J lost 3 bases, and 5 bases stayed unmatched. Germline assignment: CDR1 SGHVS and CDR2 FNYEAQ. CDR3 DNA: TGTGCCAGCAGCTTAGACGGTAGCGGGAACTACGAGCAGTACTTC. Its translation: CASSLDGSGNYEQYF.

DNA for the CDR3: TGTGCCAGCAGTTTAGGACTCTCACCCCTCCACTTT. Residues: CASSLGLSPLHF. The chain links TRBV27 to TRBJ1-6; D is unresolved. Germline loops: CDR1 MNHEY, CDR2 SMNVEV (reference sequence). The CDR3 has 12 residues. Trimming stripped 2 bases from V and 10 bases from J, with 6 bases between.

The V and J genes are TRBV20-1 and TRBJ2-3, with 10 bases identical to TRBD2. Germline assignment: CDR1 DFQATT and CDR2 SNEGSKA (reference sequence). J gave up 4 bases and V 3 bases, and 10 bases lay outside the gene matches. This CDR3 region has 16 residues. CDR3 bases: TGCAGTGCTAGTTCGGGGCTAGCGGGAGTCCCAGATACGCAGTATTTT. This encodes CSASSGLAGVPDTQYF.

This chain connects TRBV25-1 to TRBJ2-3; a possible D gene is TRBD2 (5 bases). This CDR3 is 13 amino acids long. Germline CDR1 is MGHDK and CDR2 is SYGVNS. V lost 3 bases and J lost 4, with 8 bases in between. CDR3 sequence reads: CASSEPGSDTQYF. In DNA, the CDR3 is TGTGCCAGCAGTGAGCCGGGATCAGATACGCAGTATTTT.

The chain is built from TRBV27 and TRBJ2-7, with TRBD2 matching over 11 bases. Germline V gives CDR1 MNHEY, CDR2 SMNVEV (reference sequence). With V trimmed by 5 bases and J by 2 bases, 14 bases remained unmatched. This CDR3 comprises 18 residues. The CDR3 protein is CASSPPLAGGPRTYEQYF. In DNA form, the CDR3 reads TGTGCCAGCAGTCCCCCCCTAGCGGGGGGCCCTAGAACCTACGAGCAGTACTTC.

The DNA for the CDR3 is TGTGCCAGCAGAACGATCGGGACAGGGGTTGAGCAGTACTTC. As protein: CASRTIGTGVEQYF. The chain employs TRBV6-5 and TRBJ2-7, with 10 bases lining up with TRBD1. Trimming removed 6 bases from V and 7 bases from J; junction bases left unmatched: 9. The CDR3 runs 14 residues. CDR1 and CDR2 (germline): MNHEY, SVGAGI.

This clone was seen more than once but under ten times. The chain recombines TRBV11-1 with TRBJ1-1; 7 bases map to TRBD1. Germline V gene sequence: CDR1 SGHAT, CDR2 FQDESV (reference sequence). Trimming took 6 bases from V and 8 from J; bases not matched to a gene: 3. CDR3 size: 11 residues. CDR3 coding DNA: TGTGCCAGCAGTCAGGGACAGGAAGCTTTCTTT. Its translation is CASSQGQEAFF.

This chain joins TRBV10-3 and TRBJ1-2; 8 positions match TRBD1. This CDR3 region has 14 residues. With V trimmed by 3 bases and J by 8 bases, 8 bases remained unmatched. Germline lookup yields CDR1 ENHRY and CDR2 SYGVKD. This CDR3 is CAISDPGGASGYTF. The DNA for the CDR3 is TGTGCCATCAGTGACCCAGGGGGCGCTTCCGGCTACACCTTC.

V gene TRBV30 combines with J gene TRBJ1-2; D unresolved. CDR1 and CDR2 (germline): GTSNPN, SVGIG (reference sequence). The V end lost 0 bases, the J end lost 4 bases, and 9 bases lay between the germline ends. This CDR3 has 13 residues. The chain's CDR3 is CAWSVLPTYGYTF. CDR3 bases: TGTGCCTGGAGTGTACTCCCCACCTATGGCTACACCTTC. The full variable domain, its missing parts supplied by reference TRBV30 and TRBJ1-2, is SQTIHQWPATLVQPVGSPLSLECTVEGTSNPNLYWYRQAAGRGLQLLFYSVGIGQISSEVPQNLSASRPQDRQFILSSKKLLLSDSGFYLCAWSVLPTYGYTFGSGTRLTVV.

The V and J genes are TRBV6-2 or TRBV6-3 and TRBJ1-1; 9 bases map to TRBD1. The CDR3 is 12 amino acids. Germline CDR1 MNHEY, CDR2 SVGEGT. With 2 bases clipped from V and 8 bases from J, the junction kept 0 bases outside the gene matches. The CDR3 sequence: CASSYDRGEAFF. The DNA of the CDR3 is TGTGCCAGCAGTTACGACAGGGGGGAAGCTTTCTTT.

This chain's CDR3 is CASSPGGGTGELFF. The CDR3 DNA follows: TGTGCCAGCAGCCCGGGGGGAGGCACCGGGGAGCTGTTTTTT. This chain links TRBV28 with TRBJ2-2; 7 positions match TRBD2. Germline lookup yields CDR1 MDHEN and CDR2 SYDVKM. V dropped 6 bases and J dropped 4; count of bases not matched to a gene: 5. The CDR3 length is 14 residues.

V gene TRBV6-2 or TRBV6-3 combines with J gene TRBJ2-7; 10 bases line up with TRBD2. The germline CDR1 and CDR2 sequences are MNHEY and SVGEGT. With 3 bases clipped from V and 3 bases from J, the junction kept 2 bases outside the gene matches. There are 14 residues in the CDR3. The CDR3 nucleotides are TGTGCCAGCAGTTATGGGACTAGCGTCTACGAGCAGTACTTC. Translated: CASSYGTSVYEQYF.

The CDR3: CASSRWTSSDTDTQYF. DNA for the CDR3: TGTGCCAGTAGCAGATGGACTAGCTCTGACACAGATACGCAGTATTTT. The J gene is TRBJ2-3, the V gene TRBV19; 8 positions match TRBD2. The J segment lost 2 bases and the V segment lost 6 bases, leaving 10 bases of the junction unmatched. Germline CDR1 and CDR2: LNHDA and SQIVND (reference sequence). This CDR3 comprises 16 residues. Based on the CDR3 plus reference TRBV19 and TRBJ2-3, the full variable domain is DGGITQSPKYLFRKEGQNVTLSCEQNLNHDAMYWYRQDPGQGLRLIYYSQIVNDFQKGDIAEGYSVSREKKESFPLTVTSAQKNPTAFYLCASSRWTSSDTDTQYFGPGTRLTVL.

The rearrangement joins TRBV6-5 to TRBJ1-1; weak D call: TRBD1 (6 bases). This CDR3 is 15 amino acids long. Trimming pared 0 bases from V and 2 bases from J, leaving 10 bases between. Germline loops: CDR1 MNHEY, CDR2 SVGAGI. In nucleotides, the CDR3 is TGTGCCAGCAGTTACTCGCAGGGGAGCAACACTGAAGCTTTCTTT. Encoded protein: CASSYSQGSNTEAFF.

The chain employs TRBV2 and TRBJ1-2, with TRBD1 as a possible D gene (6 bases). V was clipped by 9 bases and J by 3 bases, with 23 bases between them. Germline values: CDR1 SNHLY, CDR2 FYNNEI. The CDR3 is made up of 16 amino acids. This CDR3 reads CARWVAEQGDDYGYTF. CDR3 in DNA: TGTGCCAGATGGGTGGCCGAACAGGGAGACGACTATGGCTACACCTTC.

The chain is built from TRBV19 and TRBJ1-4; 9 bases map to TRBD1. This CDR3 spans 14 amino acids. V shed 5 bases, J shed 4 bases, and the junction held 2 bases outside the gene matches. Looked up from germline, CDR1 is LNHDA and CDR2 is SQIVND (reference sequence). CDR3 in amino acids: CASSLTGGNEKLFF. The CDR3 DNA is TGTGCCAGTAGTCTGACAGGGGGTAATGAAAAACTGTTTTTT.

This clone was found a few times. The J gene is TRBJ1-1, the V gene TRBV18; D is possibly TRBD1 (6 bases). Trimming cost V 5 bases and J 4 bases, with 11 bases left between them. CDR1 is KGHSH, CDR2 LQKENI, per germline. The CDR3 length is 13 residues. The CDR3 loop reads CASSTTGRTEAFF. CDR3 DNA sequence: TGTGCCAGCTCAACAACAGGGCGCACTGAAGCTTTCTTT.

The V gene is TRBV12-3 or TRBV12-4, the J gene TRBJ1-4; D is unclear. V shed 8 bases and J shed 8 bases, with 9 bases lying between them. The CDR3 spans 11 residues. CDR3: CASQEWEKLFF. In DNA form, the CDR3 reads TGTGCCAGCCAAGAGTGGGAAAAACTGTTTTTT.

The chain combines TRBV7-6 with TRBJ1-3, with 7 bases matching TRBD1. Germline CDR1 SGHVS, CDR2 FNYEAQ. Germline trimming cut 4 bases from V and 0 bases from J; bases unmatched to any gene: 9. The CDR3 extends over 17 amino acids. CDR3 sequence reads: CASSSATDRDSGNTIYF. The CDR3 DNA reads as TGTGCCAGCAGCTCAGCGACCGACAGGGACTCTGGAAACACCATATATTTT.

The chain joins TRBV19 to TRBJ1-2; D may be TRBD1 (5 bases). Trimming cost V 9 bases and J 1 base, with 9 bases left between them. This CDR3 region has 12 residues. Germline assignment: CDR1 LNHDA and CDR2 SQIVND (reference sequence). CDR3 protein: CASRRVNYGYTF. CDR3 nucleotides: TGTGCCAGCCGCAGGGTTAACTATGGCTACACCTTC.

The rearrangement uses TRBV9 and TRBJ2-7, with 10 bases matching TRBD1. The V gene's germline CDR1 is SGDLS and CDR2 YYNGEE. Trimming cost V 4 bases and J 5 bases; bases outside gene matches: 6. The CDR3 loop spans 14 amino acids. CDR3 in amino acids: CASSPGTGVNEQYF. In DNA, the CDR3 is TGTGCCAGCAGCCCCGGGACAGGGGTTAACGAGCAGTACTTC.

The CDR3 loop is CASGLPLGRHNEQFF. The CDR3 coding sequence is TGTGCTAGTGGTTTGCCCCTTGGGCGCCACAATGAGCAGTTCTTC. This chain uses TRBV12-5 with TRBJ2-1; D is uncertain. V was cut by 2 bases and J by 5 bases, with 13 bases left in between. The germline CDR1 and CDR2 sequences are LGHNT and FRNRAP. This CDR3 contains 15 residues.

The CDR3 region is CAITGAGVDPGYTF. Here the CDR3 DNA reads TGTGCCATCACCGGTGCAGGGGTGGATCCTGGCTACACCTTC. This chain uses TRBV10-3 with TRBJ1-2; D is possibly TRBD1 (6 bases). The CDR3 is made up of 14 amino acids. Per germline, CDR1 ENHRY and CDR2 SYGVKD. V was clipped by 7 bases and J by 7 bases, with 19 bases between them.

J is TRBJ1-6 and V is TRBV4-2, with TRBD1 matching 10 bases. Germline CDR1 LGHNA, CDR2 YNFKEQ. Trimming at V came to 4 bases and at J to 9 bases, leaving 3 bases not matched to a gene. This CDR3 has 14 residues. The CDR3 DNA reads TGTGCCAGCAGCCCGGGACAGGGGACTTCACCCCTCCACTTT. Encoded protein: CASSPGQGTSPLHF.